This TCR beta chain was recovered during a study of T cell repertoires in cytomegalovirus infection. One entry per CDR3 protein results from TCRdb running MiXCR on the reads. The sample shows about 260,000 distinct CDR3 sequences, roughly an eighth of them seen only once. The table lists this clonotype with a few counts. Germline CDR1 SGHDT, CDR2 YYEEEE. The CDR3 runs 15 residues. The ends were cut back, 1 base at V and 4 bases at J, with 13 bases in the middle. V is TRBV5-6 and J is TRBJ2-3; D perhaps matches TRBD2 (6 bases). Sequenced: PBMCs. The TCR comes from a human donor in good health (CMV status not recorded). Some clones in this sample may be carry-over from other donors' samples. CDR3 DNA sequence: TGTGCCAGCAGCTTGAGCGTCGGGGAGGCAGATACGCAGTATTTT. This codes for CASSLSVGEADTQYF.